This T cell receptor beta chain was recorded in a study of graft-versus-host responses after intestinal transplantation. Study details: Grafts that recipients had were multivisceral, liver-intestinal, or isolated intestinal transplants. Anti-thymocyte globulin induction was given to all recipients, followed by tacrolimus and steroids for 3 to 4 years. Points from the study as a whole: Early post-transplant HvG declines tracked with peak circulating GvH clone levels. Elevated graft-versus-host to host-versus-graft clonal ratios in allografts were recorded for patients with graft-donor T cell macrochimerism.

Turning to this clone: The antigen remains unidentified.

Data came from immunoSEQ multiplex PCR; TCRdb stores just in-frame clones and leaves some out. The sample holds tens of thousands of clones, roughly four fifths seen once. Trimming left V 2 bases short and J 3 bases short, with 4 bases between. CDR3 length equals 12 residues. Per the germline V gene, CDR1 is MNHEY and CDR2 is SVGAGI. The starting material was unstimulated CD8+ T cells sorted from spleen or lymph node cells, obtained before intestinal transplant. The TCR originated in a human donor who received an intestinal transplant. V usage is TRBV6-5 and J usage is TRBJ1-1; no clear D. CDR3 nucleotides: TGTGCCAGCAGTTACGGAGACACTGAAGCTTTCTTT. It is translated as CASSYGDTEAFF.